Described below is a single TCR beta chain sequence and its context. Sequenced by immunoSEQ multiplex PCR; TCRdb stores in-frame clones only, minus some. The sample yields under 200,000 clones, 80% to 95% seen once. This sample was taken from a study of control samples from healthy donors and cancer patients. The V and J ends lost 6 bases and 1 base respectively, with 14 bases between them. The CDR3 totals 15 residues. CDR1 is MNHEY, CDR2 SVGAGI, per germline. V and J are TRBV6-5 and TRBJ2-3; TRBD1 is a possible D gene (5 bases). This clonotype was sampled from a woman aged 25 to 45 in good health. Material for sequencing was blood. CDR3 sequence reads: CASSPPGHGTDTQYF. The CDR3 DNA reads TGTGCCAGCAGCCCACCTGGACACGGCACAGATACGCAGTATTTT.